This T cell receptor (beta chain) emerged from a study of cytomegalovirus exposure and HLA in healthy donors. Points from the study as a whole: Among the sequence variants, a highly shared cluster was likely an artifact of sequencing.

Turning to this clone: Its target is not known.

This CDR3 contains 15 residues. Germline CDR1 is LGHNA and CDR2 is YNFKEQ. Losses at the gene ends were 3 bases for V and 4 bases for J; bases not matched to a gene: 4. Both 60 Vbeta primers and 13 Jbeta primers went into the PCR. Clones were sequenced by immunoSEQ multiplex PCR, and TCRdb holds only the in-frame ones, with some missing. The data show approximately 150,000 clones, with approximately 79% seen just once and about 2% held by the top ten. This chain uses TRBV4-2 with TRBJ2-1, with 9 bases fitting TRBD2. This TCR was sampled from a man in his forties or fifties in good health and CMV-seronegative. Sequencing was performed on PBMCs. As DNA, the CDR3 is TGTGCCAGCAGCCAGGGAGGACTAGCGTACAATGAGCAGTTCTTC. It is translated as CASSQGGLAYNEQFF.